These T cell receptor beta chains were read from a single sample in a study of T cell responses to AZD1222 COVID-19 vaccine. The assay was immunoSEQ multiplex PCR, and TCRdb's table has in-frame clones only and misses some. In the table there are about 130,000 clones, around 94% of which are singletons. The starting material was peripheral blood, obtained on day 0 of AZD1222 vaccination. Receptors were obtained from an adult in good health. The CDR3 runs from the conserved cysteine through the conserved F or W. A D gene is named only where the DNA matches it firmly. Clone size is given for some rows only: seen once, a few or many times, or a class if the clone is expanded.

abundance,d_gene,j_gene,v_gene,CDR3nt,CDR3aa
-,-,TRBJ1-3,TRBV4-1,TGCGCCAGCAGAACCTTTTCTAGTGGAAACACCATATATTTT,CASRTFSSGNTIYF
-,-,TRBJ1-5,TRBV18,TGTGCCAGCTCACCGGACGGAGATCAGCCCCAGCATTTT,CASSPDGDQPQHF
once,TRBD2,TRBJ2-1,TRBV7-3,TGTGCCAGCAGCCCCCAGGGACTAGCGGGAAACAATGAGCAGTTCTTC,CASSPQGLAGNNEQFF
-,TRBD2,TRBJ2-3,TRBV27,TGTGCCAGCAGTTTAGGCGGTCTAGCGGAAGAATACACAGATACGCAGTATTTT,CASSLGGLAEEYTDTQYF
-,TRBD1,TRBJ2-7,TRBV7-8,TGTGCCAGCAGCAAAAAGCCGAGACAGGGTAACGAGCAGTACTTC,CASSKKPRQGNEQYF
-,-,TRBJ2-2,TRBV7-9,TGTGCCAGCAGCGGGGCGTGGGGCGAGCTGTTTTTT,CASSGAWGELFF
-,-,TRBJ1-1,TRBV30,TGTGCCTGGAGTCGGGCAGGTATGAACACTGAAGCTTTCTTT,CAWSRAGMNTEAFF
medium-sized,TRBD1,TRBJ1-6,TRBV6-5,TGTGCCAGCAGCGACAGGGAACAATCACCCCTCCACTTT,CASSDREQSPLHF
-,TRBD1,TRBJ1-1,TRBV28,TGTGCCAGCAGGCCGGACAGGGCGAACACTGAAGCTTTCTTT,CASRPDRANTEAFF
-,-,TRBJ2-1,TRBV27,TGTGCCAGCAGTCCCCGGACTCTCTACAATGAGCAGTTCTTC,CASSPRTLYNEQFF
-,-,TRBJ1-3,TRBV7-9,TGTGCCAGCAGCCCAGGACAGTTTGAAAACACCATATATTTT,CASSPGQFENTIYF
once,-,TRBJ1-5,TRBV5-4,TGTGCCAGCAGCTTGGGAAGCAATCAGCCCCAGCATTTT,CASSLGSNQPQHF
-,-,TRBJ2-3,TRBV5-1,TGCGCCAGCAGCCTAGTCGGACTTAACACAGATACGCAGTATTTT,CASSLVGLNTDTQYF
-,TRBD2,TRBJ2-6,TRBV2,TGTGCCAGCAGTGTTAGTAGCGGGAACTCTGGGGCCAACGTCCTGACTTTC,CASSVSSGNSGANVLTF
-,-,TRBJ2-7,TRBV27,TGTGCCAGCAGCTCCCATGGAGCCTACGAGCAGTACTTC,CASSSHGAYEQYF